A selection of T cell receptor beta chains follows, all from one sample in a study of control samples from healthy donors and cancer patients. Using immunoSEQ multiplex PCR, the repertoire was profiled, and TCRdb retains in-frame clones only, with some absent. Here the sample table reports about 190,000 clones. Sequenced material: blood. These receptors were taken from a woman aged 25 to 39 in good health. Both conserved end residues are part of each CDR3. The D gene is left open where the match is weak. Part of the rows lack a size; the others show once, few, many or a class for expanded clones.

>TRBD1|.|TRBV6-2/TRBV6-3|TRBJ2-7
TGTGCCAGCAGTTATAGCGGACAGGGGACAGCGGGCCCCTACGAGCAGTACTTC
CASSYSGQGTAGPYEQYF
>.|.|TRBV4-1|TRBJ1-5
TGCGCCAGCAGCCAAGGGAATCAGCCCCAGCATTTT
CASSQGNQPQHF
>.|.|TRBV19|TRBJ2-3
TGTGCCAGTAGTAAAGTTACAGGGCTAGGGACAGATACGCAGTATTTT
CASSKVTGLGTDTQYF
>.|.|TRBV7-9|TRBJ2-7
TGTGCCAGCAGCTTAGGGGTCGCGGGTCCCTACGAGCAGTACTTC
CASSLGVAGPYEQYF
>.|medium-sized|TRBV4-2|TRBJ1-2
TGTGCCAGCAGCCAACTACTTTCGACACAAAACTATGGCTACACCTTC
CASSQLLSTQNYGYTF
>TRBD1|.|TRBV3-1/TRBV3-2|TRBJ1-5
TGTGCCAGCAGCCCGAGACAGGGGCCTCAGCCCCAGCATTTT
CASSPRQGPQPQHF
>.|.|TRBV27|TRBJ2-5
TGTGCCAGCCGCAGGGGGGGAGAGACCCAGTACTTC
CASRRGGETQYF
>TRBD1|.|TRBV4-1|TRBJ2-3
TGCGCCAGCAGCCAAGAAGGGACAGGGGGCCCAGATACGCAGTATTTT
CASSQEGTGGPDTQYF
>.|.|TRBV6-1|TRBJ1-5
TGTGCCAGCAGTGAATTGTGGGAGGGAGGAATGCCCCAGCATTTT
CASSELWEGGMPQHF
>.|.|TRBV4-1|TRBJ1-5
TGCGCCAGCAGCCCAAAGATGGATGGCAGCTATCAGCCCCAGCATTTT
CASSPKMDGSYQPQHF
>.|.|TRBV10-3|TRBJ2-2
TGTGCCATCAGTGGGGGGGTTGGCACCGGGGAGCTGTTTTTT
CAISGGVGTGELFF
>.|.|TRBV27|TRBJ2-2
TGTGCCAGCAGTTTTTCCGGGGAGCTGTTTTTT
CASSFSGELFF
>TRBD2|.|TRBV14|TRBJ2-1
TGTGCCAGCAGCCAACTAGCGGGGGGAGCGATGGAGCAGTTCTTC
CASSQLAGGAMEQFF
>.|.|TRBV5-6|TRBJ2-7
TGTGCCAGCAGCCTACGGACCTTCGACGAGGAGCAGTACTTC
CASSLRTFDEEQYF
>.|.|TRBV5-1|TRBJ1-2
TGCGCCAGCAGCTTGGGGCAGGGTCGTATGGGGTATGGCTACACCTTC
CASSLGQGRMGYGYTF
>TRBD2|.|TRBV24-1|TRBJ2-7
TGTGCCACCAGTGACCCTAGCGGGGGGCGAGAGCAGTACTTC
CATSDPSGGREQYF
>.|.|TRBV4-1|TRBJ1-5
TGCGCCAGCAGCCAAGCCGGTCAGCCCCAGCATTTT
CASSQAGQPQHF
>TRBD1|.|TRBV6-6|TRBJ1-6
TGTGCCAGCAGCGTCGACAGGGATAATTCACCCCTCCACTTT
CASSVDRDNSPLHF
>.|.|TRBV19|TRBJ2-1
TGTGCCAGTAGTATCCGGGACAATGAGCAGTTCTTC
CASSIRDNEQFF
>.|.|TRBV7-9|TRBJ1-2
TGTGCCAGCAGCTTAGGGGCGGCCTATGGCTACACCTTC
CASSLGAAYGYTF
>.|.|TRBV6-5|TRBJ1-2
TGTGCCAGCAGTTACGGTGAGGGCGGCTATGGCTACACCTTC
CASSYGEGGYGYTF
>TRBD1|.|TRBV9|TRBJ2-7
TGTGCCAGCAGCGCCGGGACAGGGGGTTACGAGCAGTACTTC
CASSAGTGGYEQYF
>.|.|TRBV5-1|TRBJ2-1
TGCGCCAGCTCAGGGACATCCCACAATGAGCAGTTCTTC
CASSGTSHNEQFF
>.|.|TRBV9|TRBJ1-6
TGTGCCAGCAGCGTAGCCGCCGGGGTCTATAATTCACCCCTCCACTTT
CASSVAAGVYNSPLHF
>TRBD2|.|TRBV5-4|TRBJ2-1
TGTGCCAGCAGGCGCAGCGGGGGGGCCGGAAATGAGCAGTTCTTC
CASRRSGGAGNEQFF
>TRBD2|.|TRBV28|TRBJ2-1
TGTGCCATCAAGGGACTAGCGGACTTTTACAATGAGCAGTTCTTC
CAIKGLADFYNEQFF
>.|.|TRBV10-1|TRBJ1-3
TGCGCCAGCCCTAAAGGGATCACCATATATTTT
CASPKGITIYF
>.|.|TRBV24-1|TRBJ2-3
TGTGCCACCCCTGGACGGACAGATACGCAGTATTTT
CATPGRTDTQYF
>.|.|TRBV18|TRBJ1-4
TGTGCCAGCTCACCTTTGGTGGCCAATGAAAAACTGTTTTTT
CASSPLVANEKLFF
>.|.|TRBV6-5|TRBJ1-5
TGTGCCAGCAGTTACATTGGGCCCAGTAGCAATCAGCCCCAGCATTTT
CASSYIGPSSNQPQHF
>.|.|TRBV18|TRBJ2-7
TGTGCCAGCTCACCAAGTGGCGGGAACCCCTACGAGCAGTACTTC
CASSPSGGNPYEQYF
>.|.|TRBV6-2/TRBV6-3|TRBJ2-7
TGTGCCAGCAGTTACTCGTCAGGCCCCTACGAGCAGTACTTC
CASSYSSGPYEQYF
>TRBD1|.|TRBV28|TRBJ1-5
TGTGCCAGCAGCCTCAGACAGGGGGCGAGACAGCAGCCCCAGCATTTT
CASSLRQGARQQPQHF
>TRBD1|.|TRBV10-3|TRBJ2-3
TGTGCCATCAAGACAGGGGGCGTAGATACGCAGTATTTT
CAIKTGGVDTQYF
>.|.|TRBV19|TRBJ2-3
TGTGCCAGGCGCCTACTAGGAGTAAGTGTAGATACGCAGTATTTT
CARRLLGVSVDTQYF
>.|.|TRBV28|TRBJ1-2
TGTGCCAGCAGTTTATCGATATATGGCTACACCTTC
CASSLSIYGYTF
>.|.|TRBV6-5|TRBJ1-3
TGTGCCAGCAGTTACTCGAGGGCGGGCGATGGAAACACCATATATTTT
CASSYSRAGDGNTIYF
>TRBD1|.|TRBV19|TRBJ1-2
TGTGCCAGTAGCGGGACAGTGGACAACTATGGCTACACCTTC
CASSGTVDNYGYTF
>TRBD1|.|TRBV28|TRBJ1-1
TGTGCCAGCAGTTTCAAAACAACCGGGACAGGGGTCACTGAAGCTTTCTTT
CASSFKTTGTGVTEAFF
>.|.|TRBV7-6|TRBJ1-3
TGTGCCAGCAGCTTAGACCGGATTGGAAACACCATATATTTT
CASSLDRIGNTIYF
>.|.|TRBV9|TRBJ1-3
TGTGCCAGCATGGTAGGGAACGTCGGAAACACCATATATTTT
CASMVGNVGNTIYF
>TRBD1|.|TRBV28|TRBJ1-4
TGTGCCAGCAGTTCACCGGACAGGGGAAAAGACGAAAAACTGTTTTTT
CASSSPDRGKDEKLFF
>TRBD1|.|TRBV29-1|TRBJ1-2
TGCAGCGCTGTCGGACAGGGTATCGCGAGCTATGGCTACACCTTC
CSAVGQGIASYGYTF
>TRBD1|.|TRBV7-9|TRBJ2-2
TGTGCCAGCAGCTTAGGACAGGGGGACACCGGGGAGCTGTTTTTT
CASSLGQGDTGELFF
>.|.|TRBV19|TRBJ1-1
TGTGCCAGTAGTCCCCCGGCCTGGAACACTGAAGCTTTCTTT
CASSPPAWNTEAFF
>.|.|TRBV30|TRBJ1-1
TGTGCCTGGAGGCGAGGGGGGGACGCTTTCTTT
CAWRRGGDAFF
>TRBD1|.|TRBV30|TRBJ2-7
TGTGCCGGAAATACAGGGGATTACGACGAGCAGTACTTC
CAGNTGDYDEQYF